This T cell receptor beta chain was obtained from a study of blood T cell repertoires in COVID-19. On the study more broadly: Samples came from the United States, Italy and Spain, spanning acute and convalescent COVID-19.

Patients at the Seattle site were enrolled during active infection and followed longitudinally. In the original workflow: From reference gene primer amplification, estimates of nucleated cell counts were derived. Produced via immunoSEQ multiplex PCR; TCRdb's table is partial and in-frame only. That table furnishes V, J and clone size, whereas the DNA furnished D and trimming. This table has under 45,000 clones, 87% appearing once. The count of this clone is one. This CDR3 comprises 15 residues. Germline V CDR1 and CDR2: SNHLY, FYNNEI. J gave up 8 bases and V 3 bases, and 8 bases lay outside the gene matches.

The V gene is TRBV2, the J gene TRBJ2-3, with TRBD2 identical over 10 bases. This TCR was recovered from a man between 40 and 49 years old with COVID-19, enrolled during active disease. The sequenced sample was peripheral blood. CDR3 nucleotides: TGTGCCAGCAGTGAGAATAGCGGGGGGTCTGGTACGCAGTATTTT. Its protein is CASSENSGGSGTQYF. Combining the CDR3 with reference TRBV2 and TRBJ2-3 gives the whole variable domain EPEVTQTPSHQVTQMGQEVILRCVPISNHLYFYWYRQILGQKVEFLVSFYNNEISEKSEIFDDQFSVERPDGSNFTLKIRSTKLEDSAMYFCASSENSGGSGTQYFGPGTRLTVL.